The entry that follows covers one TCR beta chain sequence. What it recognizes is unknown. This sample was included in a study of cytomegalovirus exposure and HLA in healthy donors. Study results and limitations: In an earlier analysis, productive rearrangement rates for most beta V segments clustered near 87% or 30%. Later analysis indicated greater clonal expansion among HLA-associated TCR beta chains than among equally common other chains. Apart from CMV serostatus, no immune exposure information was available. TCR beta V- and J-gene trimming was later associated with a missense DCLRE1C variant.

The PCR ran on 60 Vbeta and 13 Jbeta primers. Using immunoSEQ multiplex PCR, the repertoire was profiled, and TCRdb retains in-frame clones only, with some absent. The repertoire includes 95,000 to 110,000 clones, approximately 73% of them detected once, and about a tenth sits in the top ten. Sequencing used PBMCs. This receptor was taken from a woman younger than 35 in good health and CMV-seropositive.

CDR3 in amino acids: CASSQGGGGAPDTQYF. CDR3 coding DNA: TGTGCCAGCAGCCAGGGTGGCGGGGGGGCCCCAGATACGCAGTATTTT. The J gene is TRBJ2-3, the V gene TRBV9, with TRBD2 matching over 9 bases. The CDR3 extends over 16 amino acids. Per the germline V gene, CDR1 is SGDLS and CDR2 is YYNGEE. After removal of 4 bases from V and 4 bases from J, the junction contained 10 bases not matched to a gene.